These 14 T cell receptor beta chains came from one sample sequenced in a study of OX40 agonist ivuxolimab in advanced cancers. Repertoires were generated with immunoSEQ multiplex PCR, while TCRdb's copy carries only in-frame clones and drops some. The table records approximately 40,000 clones, about nine tenths of them present only once. The input for sequencing was CD4+ or CD8+ T cells sorted from blood, taken in a trial of the OX40 agonist ivuxolimab. These receptors were obtained from an adult with an advanced solid tumor such as melanoma, head and neck, liver or kidney cancer.

This sequence joins TRBV19 and TRBJ1-5; 10 bases line up with TRBD1. V gave up 5 bases and J gave up 9 bases; unmatched junction bases: 7. CDR1 LNHDA and CDR2 SQIVND come from the germline V gene (reference sequence). There are 14 residues in the CDR3. CDR3 bases: TGTGCCAGTAGTCCCGGGACAGGGGATCCGCCCCAGCATTTT. Its translation: CASSPGTGDPPQHF.

This chain joins TRBV5-4 and TRBJ1-5, with D uncertain. The CDR3 covers 13 residues. Germline V CDR1 and CDR2: SGHNT, YYREEE (reference sequence). Trimming left V 0 bases short and J 3 bases short, with 4 bases between. The CDR3 is CASSLGINQPQHF. CDR3 in DNA: TGTGCCAGCAGCTTGGGGATCAATCAGCCCCAGCATTTT.

V is TRBV5-3 and J is TRBJ2-7; D possibly corresponds to TRBD1 (5 bases). Being an ORF, TRBV5-3 has a function that is uncertain. V was clipped by 0 bases and J by 3 bases, with 16 bases between them. The CDR3 covers 16 residues. CDR3 region: CARSLVRGGRLYEQYF. Written as DNA, the CDR3 is TGTGCCAGAAGCTTGGTAAGGGGCGGACGTCTCTACGAGCAGTACTTC.

The chain has TRBV9 and TRBJ1-1; D may be TRBD1 (6 bases). This CDR3 is built from 16 residues. Germline V CDR1 and CDR2: SGDLS, YYNGEE. Deletions cut 0 bases from V and 6 bases from J, with 18 bases between. CDR3 nucleotide sequence: TGTGCCAGCAGCGTAGGGGGGCGTGGGCGGATGGCTGAAGCTTTCTTT. Protein product: CASSVGGRGRMAEAFF.

The chain combines TRBV4-1 with TRBJ2-1; D might be TRBD2 (5 bases). The V and J ends lost 5 bases and 6 bases respectively, with 17 bases between them. Looked up from germline, CDR1 is MGHRA and CDR2 is YSYEKL. This CDR3 has 15 residues. The DNA for the CDR3 is TGCGCCAGCAGCTACCTAGCAACCACTGGCAATGAGCAGTTCTTC. This gives the protein CASSYLATTGNEQFF.

J is TRBJ1-3 and V is TRBV19; tentative D call: TRBD1 (5 bases). V was shortened by 3 bases and J by 4 bases, with 10 bases between the two germline ends. CDR3 size: 14 residues. Per germline, CDR1 LNHDA and CDR2 SQIVND (reference sequence). CDR3 residues: CASSIWGSGNTIYF. The CDR3 nucleotides read TGTGCCAGTAGTATCTGGGGGTCCGGAAACACCATATATTTT.

This clone was seen only once. A much larger clonotype is one base distant, so this may be a read error. The V call is TRBV6-1, the J call TRBJ1-2; possible D gene TRBD1, 5 bases. V dropped 6 bases and J dropped 4 bases, with 18 bases sitting between them. The CDR3 has 15 residues. The germline CDR1 and CDR2 sequences are MNHNS and SASEGT. The CDR3 protein is CASSPGIGVVYGYTF. CDR3 nucleotide sequence: TGTGCCAGCAGCCCAGGGATAGGGGTTGTCTATGGCTACACCTTC.

In DNA, the CDR3 is TGTGCCAGCAGTTCTACAGGGGACTCGGTGAATCAGCCCCAGCATTTT. This translates into CASSSTGDSVNQPQHF. The chain joins TRBV27 to TRBJ1-5; 7 bases fit TRBD1. The CDR3 covers 16 residues. Looked up from germline, CDR1 is MNHEY and CDR2 is SMNVEV (reference sequence). V lost 4 bases, J lost 4 bases, and 10 bases stayed unmatched.

The V call is TRBV6-5, the J call TRBJ1-4; D call uncertain. Germline-derived CDR1 and CDR2 are MNHEY and SVGAGI. V gave up 6 bases and J gave up 5 bases, with 13 bases separating them. This CDR3 has 14 residues. Here the CDR3 reads CASRAELGNEKLFF. The DNA of the CDR3 is TGTGCCAGCAGGGCGGAGCTAGGAAATGAAAAACTGTTTTTT.

The chain links TRBV29-1 to TRBJ1-5, with D unclear. V lost 7 bases and J 4 bases, leaving 17 bases between the germline ends. The V gene's germline CDR1 is SQVTM and CDR2 ANQGSEA. The CDR3 is made up of 14 amino acids. The CDR3 nucleotides are TGCAGCGCCCGTGGGCGGGGTAGGAATCAGCCCCAGCATTTT. Protein product: CSARGRGRNQPQHF.

The gene calls are TRBV29-1 and TRBJ2-1; D is perhaps TRBD2 (6 bases). Trimming pared 1 base from V and 8 bases from J, leaving 15 bases between. Germline V gene lookup returns CDR1 SQVTM and CDR2 ANQGSEA. This CDR3 region has 14 residues. In DNA, the CDR3 is TGCAGCGTTGAAGGAACCGGGACTCGTTATGAGCAGTTCTTC. The encoded protein is CSVEGTGTRYEQFF.

This rearrangement joins TRBV9 to TRBJ2-3, with 9 bases matching TRBD2. Germline trimming cut 3 bases from V and 2 bases from J; bases unmatched to any gene: 4. The CDR3 is 15 residues long. Germline V gene lookup returns CDR1 SGDLS and CDR2 YYNGEE. The CDR3 coding sequence is TGTGCCAGCAGCGCTAGCGGGACCGTCACAGATACGCAGTATTTT. It codes for CASSASGTVTDTQYF. The full variable domain, rest sourced from reference TRBV9 and TRBJ2-3, is DSGVTQTPKHLITATGQRVTLRCSPRSGDLSVYWYQQSLDQGLQFLIQYYNGEERAKGNILERFSAQQFPDLHSELNLSSLELGDSALYFCASSASGTVTDTQYFGPGTRLTVL.

This rearrangement joins TRBV4-2 to TRBJ2-3, with D uncertain. CDR3 length: 14 residues. Germline V gene lookup returns CDR1 LGHNA and CDR2 YNFKEQ. The V end lost 0 bases, the J end lost 6 bases, and 10 bases lay between the germline ends. CDR3 sequence: CASSQEGPADTQYF. The CDR3 nucleotides read TGTGCCAGCAGCCAAGAAGGGCCGGCGGATACGCAGTATTTT.

The gene calls are TRBV7-6 and TRBJ2-7, with a tentative D call TRBD1 (6 bases). The V and J ends lost 1 base and 3 bases respectively, with 7 bases between them. CDR1 is SGHVS, CDR2 FNYEAQ, per germline. This CDR3 contains 13 residues. As DNA, the CDR3 is TGTGCCAGCAGCTTAGGAGGGGGCTACGAGCAGTACGTC. The encoded protein is CASSLGGGYEQYV.